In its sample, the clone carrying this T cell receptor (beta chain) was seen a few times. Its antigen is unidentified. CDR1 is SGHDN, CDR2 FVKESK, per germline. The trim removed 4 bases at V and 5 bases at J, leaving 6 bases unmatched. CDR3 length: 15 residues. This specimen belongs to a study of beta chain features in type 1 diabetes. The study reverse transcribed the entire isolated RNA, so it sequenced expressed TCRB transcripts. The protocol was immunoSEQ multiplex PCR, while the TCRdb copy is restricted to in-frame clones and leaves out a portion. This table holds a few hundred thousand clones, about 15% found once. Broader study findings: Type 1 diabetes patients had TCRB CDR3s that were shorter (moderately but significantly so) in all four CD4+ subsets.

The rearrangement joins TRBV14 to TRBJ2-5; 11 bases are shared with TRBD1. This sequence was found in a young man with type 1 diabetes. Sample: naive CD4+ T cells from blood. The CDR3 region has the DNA TGTGCCAGCAGCCCTTGGACAGGGGGCGCGGAGACCCAGTACTTC. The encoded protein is CASSPWTGGAETQYF.